These 14 T cell receptor beta chains originate from one sample sequenced in a study of Graves' ophthalmopathy and Graves' hyperthyroidism. RNA transcripts were the source from which TCR beta CDR3 regions were amplified. HTBI primers primed a first-round RT-PCR, and a second-round multiplex PCR followed. TCRdb fed the multiplex PCR reads into MiXCR, producing one record per CDR3 protein. The sample lists about 620,000 distinct CDR3 sequences, about 20% occurring once. Specimen: peripheral blood. These receptors all come from a woman in her late teens or twenties with stable Graves' hyperthyroidism. Some clones in this sample may be carry-over from other donors' samples.

This clonotype was observed at least ten times. This chain links TRBV6-1 with TRBJ2-7; 9 bases fit TRBD2. The J segment lost 6 bases and the V segment lost 6 bases, leaving 6 bases of the junction unmatched. This CDR3 comprises 13 residues. CDR1 is MNHNS and CDR2 is SASEGT in the germline V gene. The CDR3 loop is CASRAGGPSEQYF. The CDR3, as DNA: TGTGCCAGCAGGGCGGGAGGGCCTTCCGAGCAGTACTTC.

In this sample, this clonotype turned up a few times. The chain combines TRBV27 with TRBJ2-2, with D unclear. This CDR3 spans 15 amino acids. From germline, CDR1 is MNHEY and CDR2 SMNVEV (reference sequence). V was cut by 5 bases and J by 0 bases, with 10 bases left in between. The CDR3 sequence is CASSLLWANTGELFF. The CDR3 region has the DNA TGTGCCAGCAGTCTCCTATGGGCGAACACCGGGGAGCTGTTTTTT.

This chain links TRBV6-1 with TRBJ2-5, with 8 bases lining up with TRBD2. Trimming cost V 6 bases and J 2 bases; bases outside gene matches: 5. This CDR3 contains 14 residues. Germline CDR1 is MNHNS and CDR2 is SASEGT. The CDR3, as DNA: TGTGCCAGCAGCCGTAGCGGGGAGCAAGAGACCCAGTACTTC. It specifies CASSRSGEQETQYF.

Many counts were recorded for this clonotype. J is TRBJ2-7 and V is TRBV12-3 or TRBV12-4; no firm D call. V lost 6 bases and J lost 0, with 15 bases in between. The CDR3 sequence is 15 residues long. The CDR3 reads CASSRTPENSYEQYF. CDR3 bases: TGTGCCAGCAGCCGAACCCCAGAGAACTCCTACGAGCAGTACTTC.

V and J are TRBV12-3 or TRBV12-4 and TRBJ1-1; no clear D gene. The CDR3 has 17 residues. V was trimmed by 4 bases and J by 5 bases, leaving 23 bases between them. For the CDR3, the DNA is TGTGCCAGCAGTTCCAGCCTCCTGACACCTTTGTGGACTGAAGCTTTCTTT. Amino acid sequence: CASSSSLLTPLWTEAFF.

This clonotype was detected ten times or more. DNA of the CDR3: TGTGCCAGCAGTTTTAACAGTGCTGCCTACGAGCAGTACTTC. It codes for CASSFNSAAYEQYF. V gene TRBV27 combines with J gene TRBJ2-7, with D unclear. Trimming removed 3 bases from V and 2 bases from J, with 11 bases in between. Germline lookup yields CDR1 MNHEY and CDR2 SMNVEV (reference sequence). This CDR3 is built from 14 residues.

The chain employs TRBV28 and TRBJ1-1, with TRBD1 as a possible D gene (5 bases). CDR3 length: 12 amino acids. Trimming removed 4 bases from V and 7 bases from J, with 10 bases in between. The germline V gene has CDR1 MDHEN and CDR2 SYDVKM. CDR3 loop: CASSSGAVEAFF. The DNA for the CDR3 is TGTGCCAGCAGTTCTGGGGCAGTTGAAGCTTTCTTT.

This clonotype appeared a few times. The chain links TRBV6-2 or TRBV6-3 to TRBJ2-5, with 14 bases lining up with TRBD2. Germline V lookup: CDR1 MNHEY, CDR2 SVGEGT. V lost 6 bases to trimming and J lost 1 base; unmatched junction nucleotides: 13. The CDR3 loop spans 19 amino acids. CDR3 coding DNA: TGTGCCAGCAGACTCCAAGGACTAGCGGGGGGTCCAATCCAAGAGACCCAGTACTTC. Encoded protein: CASRLQGLAGGPIQETQYF.

CDR3 in amino acids: CASSRTGAVHEQYF. The DNA for the CDR3 is TGTGCCAGCAGCCGAACCGGGGCAGTCCACGAGCAGTACTTC. This chain uses TRBV9 with TRBJ2-7; D may be TRBD1 or TRBD2 (5 bases each). CDR1 is SGDLS, CDR2 YYNGEE, per germline. This CDR3 contains 14 residues. Trimming took 4 bases from V and 5 from J, leaving 16 bases between them.

This clonotype was picked up many times. The V gene is TRBV30, the J gene TRBJ1-5; TRBD1 matches 9 bases. V trimming: 5 bases; J trimming: 6 bases; junction bases outside the gene matches: 8. Germline V gene sequence: CDR1 GTSNPN, CDR2 SVGIG (reference sequence). This CDR3 is built from 14 residues. The CDR3 nucleotides read TGTGCCTGGGGACCGGGACAGGGAGTTCAGCCCCAGCATTTT. Amino acids: CAWGPGQGVQPQHF.

There are many counts of this clonotype. V gene TRBV12-3 or TRBV12-4 combines with J gene TRBJ1-1, with 7 bases lining up with TRBD1. CDR3 length equals 14 residues. Germline trimming cut 6 bases from V and 3 bases from J; bases unmatched to any gene: 7. CDR3 nucleotide sequence: TGTGCCAGCAGCCTCCGGGACAGATACACTGAAGCTTTCTTT. Amino acid sequence: CASSLRDRYTEAFF.

This clonotype was observed a few times. The rearrangement uses TRBV30 and TRBJ2-3; TRBD2 is a possible D gene (6 bases). In germline, CDR1 is GTSNPN, CDR2 SVGIG (reference sequence). V shed 2 bases and J shed 1 base, with 13 bases lying between them. This CDR3 comprises 15 residues. As DNA, the CDR3 is TGTGCCTGGAGTTCACACAGCGGGCGCACAGATACGCAGTATTTT. Translation gives CAWSSHSGRTDTQYF.

This clonotype was seen ten or more times. The chain employs TRBV7-6 and TRBJ2-7, with TRBD2 identical over 8 bases. The CDR3 spans 16 residues. V lost 2 bases and J lost 6; bases outside the gene matches: 12. Germline V gene data show CDR1 as SGHVS and CDR2 as FNYEAQ. CDR3 loop: CASSLQPPSGSPEQYF. For the CDR3, the DNA is TGTGCCAGCAGCTTACAACCCCCCAGCGGGAGTCCCGAGCAGTACTTC. Supplemented by reference TRBV7-6 and TRBJ2-7, the full variable domain reads GAGVSQSPRYKVTKRGQDVALRCDPISGHVSLYWYRQALGQGPEFLTYFNYEAQQDKSGLPNDRFSAERPEGSISTLTIQRTEQRDSAMYRCASSLQPPSGSPEQYFGPGTRLTVT.

CDR3 bases: TGTGCCAGCAGCTTATTGGGGGGACCGAACACCGGGGAGCTGTTTTTT. Its protein product is CASSLLGGPNTGELFF. This rearrangement joins TRBV5-6 to TRBJ2-2; D perhaps matches TRBD2 (6 bases). The CDR3 is 16 amino acids. The V and J ends lost 2 bases and 0 bases respectively, with 11 bases between them. Per the germline V gene, CDR1 is SGHDT and CDR2 is YYEEEE.